This entry describes one TCR beta chain. Its specificity is unknown. The CDR3 runs to 14 residues. Germline CDR1 reads MNHNS; CDR2 reads SASEGT. V lost 7 bases, J lost 0 bases, and 10 bases lay in between. This sample was included in a study of T-cell memory formation after mild COVID-19. On the study more broadly: Clusters of TCRs were largely donor specific. Study-wide findings and caveats: Some SARS-CoV-2-responding clones were already detected in memory before infection. Researchers report contracting CD4+ clones mostly in CM and EM, with CD8+ clones in EMRA.

Using its own MiXCR run on the 5' RACE reads, TCRdb lists one record per CDR3 protein. Of more than 150,000 distinct CDR3 sequences listed, under 20% were seen once; the top ten hold 3.9%. Sequenced: PBMCs or a T cell subset sorted from them (not recorded which). This rearrangement joins TRBV6-1 to TRBJ1-5; D is undetermined. This receptor was taken from a man aged 18 to 30 who had mild COVID-19 (a few samples of this study predate the infection). Cell type and time point are not known. The CDR3 DNA reads as TGTGCCAGCACCATGCGGGATAGCAATCAGCCCCAGCATTTT. Translation gives CASTMRDSNQPQHF.